This record concerns one TCR beta chain sequence. V was pared by 0 bases and J by 10 bases, with 7 bases of the junction left unmatched. CDR3 length equals 16 residues. Germline assignment: CDR1 MGHRA and CDR2 YSYEKL. Here immunoSEQ multiplex PCR was the method, and the copy in TCRdb shows in-frame clones only, minus some. The sample consists of under 600,000 clones, 60% to 80% of them appearing once. Donors were healthy HIV-negative adults without recently reported acute infections or vaccinations. The sample belongs to a study of shared clonotypes between healthy human individuals. Sequenced material: PBMCs. V is TRBV4-1 and J is TRBJ1-6; 9 bases are a match to TRBD1. The sequence derives from a woman aged 40 to 50 in good health. Some clones in this sample may be carry-over from other donors' samples. The CDR3 sequence is CASSQDEDRGRSPLHF. The CDR3 nucleotides are TGCGCCAGCAGCCAAGATGAGGACAGGGGTCGATCACCCCTCCACTTT.